This T cell receptor beta chain was identified during a study of T cells in Graves' hyperthyroidism and ophthalmopathy. About the research overall: Peripheral blood was acquired at first diagnosis, ahead of any therapy whatsoever.

Uncontrolled infection, other autoimmune disease, pregnancy and lactation each barred patients from inclusion. This CDR3 region has 17 residues. Germline-derived CDR1 and CDR2 are LGHNT and FRNRAP. The V and J ends lost 1 base and 7 bases, in that order; junction bases with no gene match: 7. RNA transcripts provided the source from which TCR beta CDR3 regions were amplified. When the TCR CDR3 underwent first-round RT-PCR, the HTBI primer set was used. Using its own MiXCR run on the multiplex PCR reads, TCRdb lists one record per CDR3 protein. Here the sample spans a few hundred thousand distinct CDR3 sequences, 15% to 18% being singletons.

This clonotype was sampled from a woman aged 18-29 years with Graves' hyperthyroidism that later progressed to Graves' ophthalmopathy. This rearrangement joins TRBV12-5 to TRBJ2-1, with 13 bases that match TRBD2. Sample: blood. CDR3 DNA: TGTGCTAGTGGTTTGGGTGGACTAGCGGGAGAGGGGAATGAGCAGTTCTTC. Its translation: CASGLGGLAGEGNEQFF.